The clone carrying this T cell receptor beta chain was observed at least ten times. The CDR3 runs to 14 residues. V was pared by 0 bases and J by 0 bases, with 3 bases between. These data originate in a study of blood T cells in healthy people across ages. Combining a sample-barcoded 5' primer with a J-beta primer mix, a second PCR ran for about 7 to 11 cycles. One entry per CDR3 protein results from TCRdb running MiXCR on the 5' RACE reads. The repertoire holds 1,100,000 or so distinct CDR3 sequences, with over 35% as singletons. The TCR originated in a woman aged 55-69 years in good health. Sequenced sample: blood. V and J are TRBV12-3 or TRBV12-4 and TRBJ2-4; D unclear. The CDR3 sequence is CASSLALAKNIQYF. The CDR3 nucleotides read TGTGCCAGCAGTTTAGCCTTAGCCAAAAACATTCAGTACTTC.